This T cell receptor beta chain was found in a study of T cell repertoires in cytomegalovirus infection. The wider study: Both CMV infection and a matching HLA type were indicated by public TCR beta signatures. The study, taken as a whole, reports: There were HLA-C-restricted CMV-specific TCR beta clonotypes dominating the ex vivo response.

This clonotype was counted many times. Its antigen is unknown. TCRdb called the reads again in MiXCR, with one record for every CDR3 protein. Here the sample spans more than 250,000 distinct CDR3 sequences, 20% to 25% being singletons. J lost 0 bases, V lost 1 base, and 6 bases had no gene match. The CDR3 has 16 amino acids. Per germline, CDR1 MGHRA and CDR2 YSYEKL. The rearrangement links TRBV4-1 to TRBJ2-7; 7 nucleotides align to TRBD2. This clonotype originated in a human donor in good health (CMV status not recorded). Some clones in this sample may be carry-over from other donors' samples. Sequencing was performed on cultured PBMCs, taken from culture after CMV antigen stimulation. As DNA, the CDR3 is TGCGCCAGCAGCCAAGCATCAGCGGGAAACTCCTACGAGCAGTACTTC. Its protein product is CASSQASAGNSYEQYF.